This TCR beta chain was captured in a study of blood T cell repertoires in COVID-19. On the study more broadly: Whether acute or convalescent, the COVID-19 samples came from the United States, Italy and Spain. Sample material is recorded as cDNA or gDNA derived from T cells, B-cell-depleted T cells, or PBMCs.

V lost 2 bases, J lost 1 base, and 4 bases stayed unmatched. The germline V gene encodes CDR1 MNHEY and CDR2 SVGEGT. The CDR3 loop spans 15 amino acids. Original handling: Researchers report that nucleated cell counts were estimated from reference gene primer amplification. Sequencing was performed with immunoSEQ multiplex PCR; in TCRdb, only in-frame clones are kept and a portion is missing. V and J calls and clone size are those listed in that table; D and trimming were worked out from the DNA. Among some 55,000 clones listed, over 90% were seen once. Sequenced input: peripheral blood. The receptor's source is a human donor in a cohort sampled during active COVID-19. The chain carries TRBV6-2 or TRBV6-3 and TRBJ2-7; 8 bases are a match to TRBD2. CDR3 in amino acids: CASSYIGTSSYEQYF. The DNA of the CDR3 is TGTGCCAGCAGTTACATAGGGACTAGTTCCTACGAGCAGTACTTC.